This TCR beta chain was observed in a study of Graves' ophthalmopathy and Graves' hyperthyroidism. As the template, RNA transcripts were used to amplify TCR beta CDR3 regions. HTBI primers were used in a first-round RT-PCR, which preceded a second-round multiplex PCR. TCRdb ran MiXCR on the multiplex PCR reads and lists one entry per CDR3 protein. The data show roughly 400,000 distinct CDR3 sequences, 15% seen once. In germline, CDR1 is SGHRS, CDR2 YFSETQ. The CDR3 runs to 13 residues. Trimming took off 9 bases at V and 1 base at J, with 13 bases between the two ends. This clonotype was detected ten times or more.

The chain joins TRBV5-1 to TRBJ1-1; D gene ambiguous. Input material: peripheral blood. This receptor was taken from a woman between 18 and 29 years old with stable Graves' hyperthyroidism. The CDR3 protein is CATQLERNTEAFF. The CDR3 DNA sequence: TGCGCCACCCAACTCGAGCGGAACACTGAAGCTTTCTTT.